The source of this T cell receptor (beta chain) is a study of OX40 agonist ivuxolimab in advanced cancers. Study at large: Patients treated during dose escalation were battling hepatocellular carcinoma, melanoma, renal cell or head and neck cancer. General observations from the study: More expanded clones were found, on average, in CD8+ than in CD4+ T cells.

Turning to this clone: Its specificity is not known.

The V gene lost 2 bases and the J gene lost 7 bases, with 6 bases spanning the gap. The CDR3 contains 11 residues. Germline values: CDR1 MNHNY, CDR2 SVGAGI (reference sequence). Data came from immunoSEQ multiplex PCR; TCRdb stores just in-frame clones and leaves some out. The profile shows about 79,000 clones, 70% to 90% of them singletons. This sequence was found in an adult with an advanced solid tumor such as melanoma, head and neck, liver or kidney cancer. The sequenced sample was CD4+ or CD8+ T cells sorted from blood, obtained in a trial of the OX40 agonist ivuxolimab. The V gene is TRBV6-6, the J gene TRBJ2-7, with D maybe TRBD1 (5 bases). The CDR3 bases are TGTGCCAGCAGTTACGGGGCGGAGCAGTACTTC. Translation: CASSYGAEQYF.